This T cell receptor (delta chain) came from a study of Vδ1+ human thymocytes. General observations from the study: In the thymus, TRG and TRD repertoires looked highly polyclonal with Gaussian CDR3 lengths. Many TRG clonotypes were shared between donors; TRD repertoires were essentially private. Despite high sort purity, about a fifth of thymic T cell receptor delta sequences were Vdelta2.

This clone occurred a few times. Its antigen remains unidentified. Thymocytes were sorted as CD3+ TCRVdelta1+ TCRVdelta2- after alphabeta T cell depletion. Purity of the sorted Vdelta1+ thymocytes ranged from 98% to 99.6%. CDR1 is TSWWSYY, CDR2 QGS, per germline. V lost 4 bases to trimming and J lost 0 bases, with 15 bases between them. This CDR3 contains 16 residues. The template was reverse-transcribed extracted RNA. The CDR3 regions were amplified by multiplex PCR from V-gene primers to a constant-region primer. TCRdb reran clone calling via CATT on the multiplex PCR reads. The repertoire holds roughly 56,000 delta-chain clones, with more than 13% as singletons.

The chain employs TRDV1 and TRDJ1; D unresolved. This sequence was found in a girl less than two years old who had congenital heart surgery. What was sequenced was Vdelta1+ gamma-delta thymocytes from the thymus. Subset specified: FACS-sorted CD3+ TCRalphabeta- TCRVdelta1+ TCRVdelta2- thymocytes. CDR3 in DNA: TGTGCTCTTGGGGCCTTTCCCCGGTCGTACACCGATAAACTCATCTTT. This gives the protein CALGAFPRSYTDKLIF.